The sequence of this TCR beta chain was determined in a study of T cells after yellow fever vaccination. Study overall: When fractions had low cell numbers, they were prepared with SMART-Seq v4 Ultra Low Input. Study-wide points: Abundant contaminating clonotypes from the bulk population could appear in FACS-sorted repertoires. Though weaker, the secondary response peaked faster, on day 5 versus 15.

TCRdb independently ran MiXCR on the 5' RACE reads; one entry per CDR3 protein. In the table there are approximately 130,000 distinct CDR3 sequences, around 15% of which are singletons. In this sample, this clonotype turned up a few times. Its antigen is undetermined. From germline, CDR1 is KGHSY and CDR2 FQNENV. The CDR3 sequence is 15 residues long. V trimming: 2 bases; J trimming: 3 bases; junction bases outside the gene matches: 3. This receptor was taken from a man aged 18 to 30 who received the YFV17D yellow fever vaccine. J is TRBJ2-3 and V is TRBV16, with 9 positions matching TRBD1. The sequencing used CD8+ T cells sorted from PBMCs, collected 5 days after the yellow fever booster vaccination. CDR3 nucleotides: TGTGCCAGCAGCCAAGGACAGGGGATAACAGATACGCAGTATTTT. Its translation is CASSQGQGITDTQYF.